This TCR beta chain is drawn from a study of T cells in Graves' hyperthyroidism and ophthalmopathy. Whole-study context: Peripheral blood specimens were obtained at initial diagnosis, prior to any treatment. General study points: Ophthalmopathy prediction by the model preceded onset by a median about 6 months. Stable hyperthyroidism was separated from ophthalmopathy by a model based on 13 V-J features.

V shed 6 bases, J shed 0 bases, and the junction held 10 bases outside the gene matches. This CDR3 has 17 residues. Per germline, CDR1 MNHNS and CDR2 SASEGT. Diagnosis rested on symptoms, serum thyroxine and TRAb, thyroid ultrasound, and orbital computed tomography. This clonotype has at least ten counts. Its antigen is not known. Researchers took RNA transcripts and amplified the TCR beta CDR3 regions from them. The HTBI primer set served for first-round RT-PCR of the TCR CDR3. TCRdb re-analysed the multiplex PCR reads in MiXCR, keeping a single row per CDR3 protein. This table holds about 740,000 distinct CDR3 sequences, 11% to 15% found once.

Material: blood. The clonotype was recovered from a woman younger than 30 with Graves' hyperthyroidism. The chain links TRBV6-1 to TRBJ2-3; 9 positions agree with TRBD2. The CDR3 sequence: CASSPFRLAVSTDTQYF. CDR3 sequence (DNA): TGTGCCAGCAGCCCCTTTCGACTAGCGGTTAGCACAGATACGCAGTATTTT.